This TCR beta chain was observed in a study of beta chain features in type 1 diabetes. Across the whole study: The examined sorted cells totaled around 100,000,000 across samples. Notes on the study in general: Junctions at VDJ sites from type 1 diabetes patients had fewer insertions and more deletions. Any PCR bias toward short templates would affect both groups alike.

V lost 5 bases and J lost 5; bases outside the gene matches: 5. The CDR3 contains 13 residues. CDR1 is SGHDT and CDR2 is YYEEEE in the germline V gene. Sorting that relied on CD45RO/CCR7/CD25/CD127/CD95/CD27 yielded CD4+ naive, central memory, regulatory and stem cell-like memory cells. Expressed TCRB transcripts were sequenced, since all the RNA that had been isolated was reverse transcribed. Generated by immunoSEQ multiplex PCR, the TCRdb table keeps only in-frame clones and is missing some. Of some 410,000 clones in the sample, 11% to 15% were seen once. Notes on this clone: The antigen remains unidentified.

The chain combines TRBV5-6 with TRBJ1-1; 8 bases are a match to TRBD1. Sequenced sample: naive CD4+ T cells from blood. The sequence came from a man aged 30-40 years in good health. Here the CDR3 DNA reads TGTGCCAGCAGTCGGACAGGGAGAACTGAAGCTTTCTTT. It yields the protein CASSRTGRTEAFF.